Here is one TCR beta chain with its context. Its antigen is still unknown. Sequencing used immunoSEQ multiplex PCR; TCRdb keeps in-frame clones, though not all of them. The sample shows under 50,000 clones, around 87% of them seen only once. This entry belongs to a study of T cells in localized non-small cell lung cancer. Overall study results and limits: Investigators sequenced only a single tumor region, leaving heterogeneity possible. Highest T cell clonality was seen in uninvolved adjacent lung, surpassing that measured in tumor.

Per the germline V gene, CDR1 is SGHRS and CDR2 is YFSETQ. Trimming took off 4 bases at V and 5 bases at J, with 15 bases between the two ends. The CDR3 is 14 residues long. The sequence came from a man between 40 and 75 years old with stage II lung adenocarcinoma. Material: PBMCs, obtained before any cancer treatment. The J gene is TRBJ2-5, the V gene TRBV5-1; tentative D call: TRBD1 (6 bases). Here the CDR3 reads CASSTPGAFETQYF. For the CDR3, the DNA is TGCGCCAGCAGCACCCCAGGGGCATTTGAGACCCAGTACTTC.